The clone carrying this T cell receptor beta chain was counted a few times. These data belong to a study of patients and donors after allogeneic stem cell transplantation. The CDR3 contains 14 residues. CDR1 and CDR2 (germline): LGHNA, YNFKEQ. Deletions cut 1 base from V and 6 bases from J, with 11 bases between. In TCRdb, the RT-PCR reads were re-called with MiXCR into one record per CDR3 protein. The sample holds about 960,000 distinct CDR3 sequences, approximately 18% seen once. The clonotype was recovered from a human donor who was either an allogeneic HSCT recipient or a stem cell or donor lymphocyte infusion donor (not recorded which). It is not recorded whose cells these are; they may come from a transplant donor. The sequenced sample consisted of blood, either unsorted or a sorted T cell fraction (not recorded which). The V call is TRBV4-2, the J call TRBJ2-3; D remains unclear. The CDR3: CASSQGSDLDTQYF. The CDR3 DNA reads as TGTGCCAGCAGCCAAGGTTCAGACTTGGATACGCAGTATTTT.